This T cell receptor beta chain originates from a study of shared clonotypes between healthy human individuals. Study summary: CD4 naive and memory got three plates each, CD8 naive two, CD8 memory one. Study findings and constraints: Clonotype sharing among donors, it was expected, would be affected by sequencing depth. Rarefaction revealed incomplete sorted-subset sequencing despite large depth.

Turning to this clone: Its antigen is unidentified.

The CDR3 spans 16 residues. Per germline, CDR1 MNHEY and CDR2 SVGAGI. V was pared by 3 bases and J by 1 base, with 4 bases of the junction left unmatched. Terminally differentiated effector memory CD45RA+ cells were excluded by CCR7 positive selection of CD45RO-negative cells. Researchers divided each subset's genomic DNA evenly across several immunoSEQ plates. Profiled with immunoSEQ multiplex PCR; TCRdb holds only in-frame clones, not every one. The sample contains about 2 million clones, about 95% of which appear only once. The sequenced sample consisted of naive CD8+ T cells sorted from blood. The TCR sequence derives from a man younger than 35 in good health. The chain combines TRBV6-5 with TRBJ2-3, with 10 positions matching TRBD2. The CDR3 reads CASSYEREGRTDTQYF. The CDR3 region has the DNA TGTGCCAGCAGTTATGAGCGGGAGGGCCGCACAGATACGCAGTATTTT.